This record covers a single T cell receptor (beta chain). In the original processing: Using reference gene primer amplification, nucleated cell counts were estimated. The method was immunoSEQ multiplex PCR; TCRdb's version includes in-frame clones alone and lacks a portion of them. The V and J calls and clone size are taken from that table; D and trimming were inferred from the DNA. The table includes 75,000 to 100,000 clones, around 87% detected once. Germline assignment: CDR1 SQVTM and CDR2 ANQGSEA. The CDR3 extends over 16 amino acids. Trimming took 3 bases from V and 0 from J, leaving 16 bases between them. The sample is drawn from a study of blood T cell repertoires in COVID-19. Study details: Both acute and convalescent COVID-19 samples were obtained from the United States, Italy and Spain. Sample material is recorded as cDNA or gDNA derived from T cells, B-cell-depleted T cells, or PBMCs.

The sequence was obtained from a human donor in a cohort sampled during active COVID-19. The J gene is TRBJ2-3, the V gene TRBV29-1, with D unclear. Sequencing used peripheral blood. DNA for the CDR3: TGCAGCGTTGACGAAGCCTTCTACTCAAGCACAGATACGCAGTATTTT. Amino acid sequence: CSVDEAFYSSTDTQYF.